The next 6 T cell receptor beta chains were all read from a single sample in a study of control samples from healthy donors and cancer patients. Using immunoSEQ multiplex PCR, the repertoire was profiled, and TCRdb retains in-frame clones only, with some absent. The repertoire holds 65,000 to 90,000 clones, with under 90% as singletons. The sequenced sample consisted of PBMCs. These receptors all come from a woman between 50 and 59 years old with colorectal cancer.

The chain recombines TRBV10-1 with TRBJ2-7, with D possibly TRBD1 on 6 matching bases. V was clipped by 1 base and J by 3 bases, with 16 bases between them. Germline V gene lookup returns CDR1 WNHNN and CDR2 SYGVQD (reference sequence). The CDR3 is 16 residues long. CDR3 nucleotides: TGCGCCAGCAGTGAGTTAGGGACACCGACATTCTACGAGCAGTACGTC. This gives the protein CASSELGTPTFYEQYV.

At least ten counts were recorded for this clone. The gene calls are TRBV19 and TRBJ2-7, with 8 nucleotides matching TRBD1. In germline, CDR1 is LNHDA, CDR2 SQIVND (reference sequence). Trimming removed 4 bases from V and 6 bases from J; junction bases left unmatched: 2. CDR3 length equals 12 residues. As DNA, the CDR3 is TGTGCCAGTAGTACCGGACAGGGCGAGCAGTACGTC. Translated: CASSTGQGEQYV.

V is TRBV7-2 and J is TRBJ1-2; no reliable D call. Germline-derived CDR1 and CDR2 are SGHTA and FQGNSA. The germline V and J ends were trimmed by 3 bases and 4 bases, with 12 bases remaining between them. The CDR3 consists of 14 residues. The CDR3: CASSFLDGIYGYTF. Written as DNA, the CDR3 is TGTGCCAGCAGCTTTTTGGACGGCATCTATGGCTACACCTTC.

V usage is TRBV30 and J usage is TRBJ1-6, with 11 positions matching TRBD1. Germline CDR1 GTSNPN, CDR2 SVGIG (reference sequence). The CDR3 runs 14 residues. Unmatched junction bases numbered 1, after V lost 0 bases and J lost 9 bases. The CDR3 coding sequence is TGTGCCTGGAGTGTGGGGACAGGGGGTTCACCCCTCCACTTT. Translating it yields CAWSVGTGGSPLHF.

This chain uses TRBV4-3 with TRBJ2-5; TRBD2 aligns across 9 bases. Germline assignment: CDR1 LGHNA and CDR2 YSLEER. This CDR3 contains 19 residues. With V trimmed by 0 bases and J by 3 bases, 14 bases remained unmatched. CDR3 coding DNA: TGCGCCAGCAGCCAAGAACGCGGGGGGGCACAAATGAGAGAAGAGACCCAGTACTTC. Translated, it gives CASSQERGGAQMREETQYF.

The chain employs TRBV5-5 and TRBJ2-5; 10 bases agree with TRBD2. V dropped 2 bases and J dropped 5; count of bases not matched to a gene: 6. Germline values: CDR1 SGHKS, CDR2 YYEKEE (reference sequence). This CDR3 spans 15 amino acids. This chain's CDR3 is CASSLNSGGAETQYF. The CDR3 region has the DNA TGTGCCAGCAGCTTAAACAGCGGGGGGGCGGAGACCCAGTACTTC.